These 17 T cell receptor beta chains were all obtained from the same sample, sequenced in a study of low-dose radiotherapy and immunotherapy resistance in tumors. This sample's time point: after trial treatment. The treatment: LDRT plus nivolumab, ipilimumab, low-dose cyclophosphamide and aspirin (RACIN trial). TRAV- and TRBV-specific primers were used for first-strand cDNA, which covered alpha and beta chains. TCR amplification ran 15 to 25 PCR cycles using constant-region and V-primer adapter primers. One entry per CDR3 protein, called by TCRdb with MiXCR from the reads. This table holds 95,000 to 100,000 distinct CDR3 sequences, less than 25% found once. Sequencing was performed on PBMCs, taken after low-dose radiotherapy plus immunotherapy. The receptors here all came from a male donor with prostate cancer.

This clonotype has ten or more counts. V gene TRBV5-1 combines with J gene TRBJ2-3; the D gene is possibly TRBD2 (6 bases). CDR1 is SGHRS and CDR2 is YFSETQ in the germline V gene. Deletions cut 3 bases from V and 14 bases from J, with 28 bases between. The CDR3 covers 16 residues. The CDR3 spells CASSSTGDGRTSPGYF. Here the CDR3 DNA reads TGCGCCAGCAGCTCCACCGGGGATGGAAGAACTAGCCCCGGGTATTTT.

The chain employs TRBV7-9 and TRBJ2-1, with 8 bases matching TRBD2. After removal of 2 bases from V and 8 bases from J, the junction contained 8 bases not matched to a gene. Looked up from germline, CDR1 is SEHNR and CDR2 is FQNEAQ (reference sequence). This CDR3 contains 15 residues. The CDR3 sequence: CASSLRAGGLDEQFF. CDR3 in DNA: TGTGCCAGCAGCTTAAGGGCGGGGGGTTTGGATGAGCAGTTCTTC. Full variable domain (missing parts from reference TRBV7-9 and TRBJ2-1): DTGVSQNPRHKITKRGQNVTFRCDPISEHNRLYWYRQTLGQGPEFLTYFQNEAQLEKSRLLSDRFSAERPKGSFSTLEIQRTEQGDSAMYLCASSLRAGGLDEQFFGPGTRLTVL.

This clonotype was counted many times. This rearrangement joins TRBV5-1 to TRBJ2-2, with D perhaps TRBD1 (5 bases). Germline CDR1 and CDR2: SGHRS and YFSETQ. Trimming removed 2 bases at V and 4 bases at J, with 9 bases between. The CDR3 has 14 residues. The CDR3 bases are TGCGCCAGCAGCTTTTCAGGGATCACCGGGGAGCTGTTTTTT. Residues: CASSFSGITGELFF.

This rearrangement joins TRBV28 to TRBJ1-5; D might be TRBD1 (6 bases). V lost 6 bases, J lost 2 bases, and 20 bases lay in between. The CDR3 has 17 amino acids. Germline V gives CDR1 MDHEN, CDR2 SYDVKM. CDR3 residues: CASSSPTPGERNQPQHF. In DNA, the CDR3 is TGTGCCAGCAGCTCCCCCACTCCAGGGGAGCGCAATCAGCCCCAGCATTTT.

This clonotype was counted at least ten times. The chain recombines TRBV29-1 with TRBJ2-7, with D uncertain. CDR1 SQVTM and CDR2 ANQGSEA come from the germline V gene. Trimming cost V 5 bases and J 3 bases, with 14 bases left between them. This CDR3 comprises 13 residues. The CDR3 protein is CSVQAGVDYEQYF. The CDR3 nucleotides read TGCAGCGTTCAGGCCGGAGTAGACTACGAGCAGTACTTC.

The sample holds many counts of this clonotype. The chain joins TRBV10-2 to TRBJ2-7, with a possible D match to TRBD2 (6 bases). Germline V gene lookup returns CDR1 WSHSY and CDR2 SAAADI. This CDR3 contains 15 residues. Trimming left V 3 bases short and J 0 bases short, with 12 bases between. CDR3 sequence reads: CASSDSSGSSYEQYF. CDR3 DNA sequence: TGCGCCAGCAGTGATAGTAGCGGCAGCTCCTACGAGCAGTACTTC.

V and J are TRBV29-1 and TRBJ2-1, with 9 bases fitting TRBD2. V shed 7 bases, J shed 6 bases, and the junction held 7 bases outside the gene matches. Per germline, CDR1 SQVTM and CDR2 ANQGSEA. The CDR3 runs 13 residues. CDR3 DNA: TGCAGCGCCTTAGCGGGGGTCGGCAATGAGCAGTTCTTC. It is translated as CSALAGVGNEQFF.

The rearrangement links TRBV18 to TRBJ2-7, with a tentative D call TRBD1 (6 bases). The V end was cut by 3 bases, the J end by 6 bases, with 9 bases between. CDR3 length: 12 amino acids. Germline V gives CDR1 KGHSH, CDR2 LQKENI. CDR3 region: CASSPQGLEQYF. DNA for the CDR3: TGTGCCAGCTCACCTCAGGGGCTCGAGCAGTACTTC.

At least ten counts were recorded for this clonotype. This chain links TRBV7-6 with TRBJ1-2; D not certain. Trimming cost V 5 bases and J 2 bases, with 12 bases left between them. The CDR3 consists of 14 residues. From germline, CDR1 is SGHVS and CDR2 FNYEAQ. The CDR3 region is CASSPGGGNYGYTF. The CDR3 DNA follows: TGTGCCAGCAGCCCCGGCGGCGGAAACTATGGCTACACCTTC.

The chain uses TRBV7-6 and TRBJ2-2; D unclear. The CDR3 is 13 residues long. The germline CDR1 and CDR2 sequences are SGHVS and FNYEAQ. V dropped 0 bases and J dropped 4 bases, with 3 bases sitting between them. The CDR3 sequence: CASSLAATGELFF. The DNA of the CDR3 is TGTGCCAGCAGCTTAGCGGCCACCGGGGAGCTGTTTTTT. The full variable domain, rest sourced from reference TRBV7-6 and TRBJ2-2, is GAGVSQSPRYKVTKRGQDVALRCDPISGHVSLYWYRQALGQGPEFLTYFNYEAQQDKSGLPNDRFSAERPEGSISTLTIQRTEQRDSAMYRCASSLAATGELFFGEGSRLTVL.

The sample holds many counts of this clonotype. CDR3 loop: CAWSAGDNSPLHF. The CDR3 DNA reads as TGTGCCTGGAGCGCAGGGGATAATTCACCCCTCCACTTT. The V and J genes are TRBV30 and TRBJ1-6, with D perhaps matching TRBD1 (6 bases). CDR1 and CDR2 from the germline V gene are GTSNPN and SVGIG (reference sequence). Trimming pared 3 bases from V and 5 bases from J, leaving 8 bases between. The CDR3 totals 13 residues.

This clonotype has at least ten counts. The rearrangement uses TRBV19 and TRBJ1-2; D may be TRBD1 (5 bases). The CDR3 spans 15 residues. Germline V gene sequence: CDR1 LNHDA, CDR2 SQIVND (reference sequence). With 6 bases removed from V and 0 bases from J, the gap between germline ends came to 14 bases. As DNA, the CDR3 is TGTGCCAGTAGCCCTGGGACGTCAGCTAACTATGGCTACACCTTC. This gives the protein CASSPGTSANYGYTF.

The CDR3 here is CASSSFGANYGYTF. CDR3 nucleotide sequence: TGTGCCAGCAGTTCTTTTGGTGCGAACTATGGCTACACCTTC. The chain combines TRBV28 with TRBJ1-2; D is uncertain. Germline values: CDR1 MDHEN, CDR2 SYDVKM. Deletions cut 4 bases from V and 2 bases from J, with 11 bases between. CDR3 length: 14 residues.

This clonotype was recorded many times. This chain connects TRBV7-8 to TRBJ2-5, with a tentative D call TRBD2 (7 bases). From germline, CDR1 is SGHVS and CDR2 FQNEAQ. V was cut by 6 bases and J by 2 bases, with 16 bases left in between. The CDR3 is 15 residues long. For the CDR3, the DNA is TGTGCCAGCAGAGGGCCTGGGGGGGCTCAAGAGACCCAGTACTTC. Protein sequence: CASRGPGGAQETQYF.

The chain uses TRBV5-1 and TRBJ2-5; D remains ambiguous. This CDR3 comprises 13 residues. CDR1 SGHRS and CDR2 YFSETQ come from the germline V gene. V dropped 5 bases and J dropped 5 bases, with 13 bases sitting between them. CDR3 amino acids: CASSLPGDETQYF. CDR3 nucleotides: TGCGCCAGCAGTCTTCCAGGAGACGAGACCCAGTACTTC. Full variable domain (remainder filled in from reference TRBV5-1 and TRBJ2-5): KAGVTQTPRYLIKTRGQQVTLSCSPISGHRSVSWYQQTPGQGLQFLFEYFSETQRNKGNFPGRFSGRQFSNSRSEMNVSTLELGDSALYLCASSLPGDETQYFGPGTRLLVL.

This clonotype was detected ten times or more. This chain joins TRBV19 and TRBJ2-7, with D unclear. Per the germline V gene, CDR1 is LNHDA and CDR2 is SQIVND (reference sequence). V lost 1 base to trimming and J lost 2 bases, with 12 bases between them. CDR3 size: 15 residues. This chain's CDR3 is CASSIGWGKPYEQYF. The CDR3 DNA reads TGTGCCAGTAGTATAGGCTGGGGAAAGCCCTACGAGCAGTACTTC.

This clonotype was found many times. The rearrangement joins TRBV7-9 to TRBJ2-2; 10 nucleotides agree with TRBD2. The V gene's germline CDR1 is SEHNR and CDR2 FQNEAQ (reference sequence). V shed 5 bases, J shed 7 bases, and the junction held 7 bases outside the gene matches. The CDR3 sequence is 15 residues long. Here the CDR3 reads CASSGAGGRGGELFF. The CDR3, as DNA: TGTGCCAGCAGCGGAGCGGGGGGGCGCGGCGGGGAGCTGTTTTTT.